These 7 T cell receptor beta chains were all obtained from the same sample, sequenced in a study of tumor-infiltrating lymphocytes in primary liver carcinoma. A primer matching the constant region was used to make TCR beta cDNA from approximately 520 ng of total RNA. Three nested multiplex PCR rounds of slightly modified ARM-PCR generated TCR beta libraries. Use of TRBV1-TRBV30 forward primers with a C-beta reverse primer characterized the first two PCR rounds, which lasted around 11 cycles each. TCRdb ran MiXCR on the multiplex PCR reads and lists one entry per CDR3 protein. The sample contains about 310,000 distinct CDR3 sequences, about 62% of which appear only once. Researchers drew blood RNA from unsorted whole blood and extracted germline DNA as well. Sequencing was performed on peripheral blood. The receptors come from a man aged 40-49 years with primary liver carcinoma and hepatitis B virus infection.

This clonotype was seen a few times. This may be a read error: a much more frequent sequence differs by one nucleotide. The rearrangement uses TRBV29-1 and TRBJ2-5, with 7 bases that match TRBD2. CDR1 is SQVTM and CDR2 is ANQGSEA in the germline V gene. The CDR3 length is 12 residues. CDR3: CNGTTPEETQYF. For the CDR3, the DNA is TGCAACGGGACTACGCCAGAAGAGACCCAGTACTTC.

For this clonotype: A read error may be the cause here, since a much bigger clone is one base away. The V gene is TRBV6-6, the J gene TRBJ2-5; 7 bases are shared with TRBD1. The germline gives CDR1 MNHNY, CDR2 SVGAGI (reference sequence). The CDR3 covers 14 residues. This CDR3 reads CVSSWRQGGETQYF. In nucleotides, the CDR3 is TGTGTCAGCAGCTGGAGACAGGGTGGAGAGACCCAGTACTTC.

This clonotype was seen at least ten times. CDR3 residues: CASSSSPNEQFF. The CDR3, as DNA: TGTGCCAGCAGTTCCAGTCCCAATGAGCAGTTCTTC. V usage is TRBV6-6 and J usage is TRBJ2-1; the D is unclear. Between the trimmed V and J ends, which lost 4 bases and 6 bases, there was a span of 7 bases. This CDR3 spans 12 amino acids. The V gene's germline CDR1 is MNHNY and CDR2 SVGAGI (reference sequence).

In regard to this clonotype: One end of the junction fails to match germline, which may point to a read error. The rearrangement links TRBV11-2 to TRBJ2-7; D unclear. From germline, CDR1 is SGHAT and CDR2 FQNNGV. The CDR3 is made up of 12 amino acids. The CDR3 sequence is CASRTLSYELYF. In DNA, the CDR3 is TGTGCCAGCAGAACACTTAGCTACGAGCTGTACTTT. The complete variable domain, with remaining parts taken from reference TRBV11-2 and TRBJ2-7, reads EAGVAQSPRYKIIEKRQSVAFWCNPISGHATLYWYQQILGQGPKLLIQFQNNGVVDDSQLPKDRFSAERLKGVDSTLKIQPAKLEDSAVYLCASRTLSYELYFGPGTRLTVT.

About this clonotype: Just one base apart from a much larger clone, this may be a read error. The rearrangement uses TRBV6-5 and TRBJ1-1, with TRBD1 matching 10 bases. There are 14 residues in the CDR3. Per germline, CDR1 MNHEY and CDR2 SVGAGI. V gave up 6 bases and J gave up 7 bases; unmatched junction bases: 8. The CDR3 coding sequence is TGTGCCAGCAGACTGACAGGGGGCAGAATTGAAGCTTTCTTT. As protein: CASRLTGGRIEAFF.

In its sample, this clonotype was seen many times. The chain recombines TRBV6-2 or TRBV6-3 with TRBJ2-7, with D possibly matching TRBD2 (5 bases). The V and J ends lost 8 bases and 3 bases respectively, with 8 bases between them. The germline gives CDR1 MNHEY, CDR2 SVGEGT. The CDR3 extends over 11 amino acids. DNA for the CDR3: TGTGCCAGCCACACTAGCTACGAGCAGTACTTC. Encoded protein: CASHTSYEQYF.

The V and J genes are TRBV5-5 and TRBJ2-1; the match to TRBD2 covers 12 bases. This CDR3 has 17 amino acids. Germline CDR1 is SGHKS and CDR2 is YYEKEE (reference sequence). After removal of 1 base from V and 7 bases from J, the junction contained 9 bases not matched to a gene. The CDR3 spells CASSLNTVTSGRNEQFF. The CDR3 DNA reads TGTGCCAGCAGCTTGAATACAGTAACTAGCGGGAGGAATGAGCAGTTCTTC.